The 32 T cell receptor beta chains below were found in one sample sequenced in a study of blood T cell repertoires in COVID-19. The protocol was immunoSEQ multiplex PCR, while the TCRdb copy is restricted to in-frame clones and leaves out a portion. The sample carries 200,000 to 250,000 clones, 70% to 90% recorded once. Sequenced: peripheral blood. These receptors all stem from a woman aged 70-85 years with COVID-19, enrolled during active disease.

The V gene is TRBV19, the J gene TRBJ2-2; 8 bases are a match to TRBD2. Germline CDR1 is LNHDA and CDR2 is SQIVND (reference sequence). The CDR3 is 15 residues long. V trimming: 5 bases; J trimming: 5 bases; junction bases outside the gene matches: 7. The DNA for the CDR3 is TGTGCCAGTAGTTTCGGGGGGGCCGGTACCGGGGAGCTGTTTTTT. As protein: CASSFGGAGTGELFF. The variable domain in full, completed from reference TRBV19 and TRBJ2-2, reads DGGITQSPKYLFRKEGQNVTLSCEQNLNHDAMYWYRQDPGQGLRLIYYSQIVNDFQKGDIAEGYSVSREKKESFPLTVTSAQKNPTAFYLCASSFGGAGTGELFFGEGSRLTVL.

This clone was seen only a few times. The chain has TRBV3-1 (or the pseudogene TRBV3-2) and TRBJ1-5, with a possible D match to TRBD1 (5 bases). CDR1 LGHDT and CDR2 YNNKEL come from the germline V gene (reference sequence). V lost 0 bases to trimming and J lost 0 bases, with 21 bases between them. This CDR3 has 20 amino acids. The CDR3 region is CASSQEVAWGTYPSNQPQHF. CDR3 DNA sequence: TGTGCCAGCAGCCAAGAGGTAGCATGGGGGACTTACCCTAGCAATCAGCCCCAGCATTTT.

In this sample, this clone turned up once. The CDR3 spells CASSYSPLDRGVYEQYF. The CDR3 nucleotides are TGTGCCAGCAGTTACTCTCCGCTGGACAGAGGAGTCTACGAGCAGTACTTC. This sequence joins TRBV6-2 or TRBV6-3 and TRBJ2-7, with D maybe TRBD1 (6 bases). This CDR3 is built from 17 residues. The germline gives CDR1 MNHEY, CDR2 SVGEGT. Trimming cost V 0 bases and J 3 bases, with 18 bases left between them.

This clone was seen more than once but under ten times. This chain joins TRBV12-3 or TRBV12-4 and TRBJ2-7; TRBD1 matches at 8 bases. The CDR3 contains 13 residues. Trimming cost V 3 bases and J 7 bases; bases outside gene matches: 5. CDR3 sequence (DNA): TGTGCCAGCAGTTTCGGCAGGGGGCAAGAGCAGTACTTC. The encoded protein is CASSFGRGQEQYF.

The chain couples TRBV11-2 to TRBJ2-5, with a possible D match to TRBD2 (6 bases). CDR1 and CDR2 from the germline V gene are SGHAT and FQNNGV. The CDR3 length is 13 residues. V lost 5 bases, J lost 2 bases, and 9 bases lay in between. The CDR3 bases are TGTGCCAGCAGCGTGGGACTGCAAGAGACCCAGTACTTC. It translates to CASSVGLQETQYF.

This clone showed up just a few times. This sequence joins TRBV7-2 and TRBJ2-4, with 8 nucleotides matching TRBD1. V gave up 4 bases and J gave up 9 bases; unmatched junction bases: 17. Germline-derived CDR1 and CDR2 are SGHTA and FQGNSA. The CDR3 spans 17 residues. The CDR3 DNA is TGTGCCAGCAGCTCCGCCCAGGGGGCGGGAATCTTCGGCATTCAGTACTTC. It yields the protein CASSSAQGAGIFGIQYF.

V is TRBV19 and J is TRBJ1-5; the D gene is possibly TRBD1 (6 bases). CDR1 LNHDA and CDR2 SQIVND come from the germline V gene (reference sequence). The CDR3 totals 13 residues. The V end lost 1 base, the J end lost 6 bases, and 7 bases lay between the germline ends. The CDR3 DNA reads as TGTGCCAGTAGTATAGCAGGGGTTCAGCCCCAGCATTTT. Translating gives CASSIAGVQPQHF.

This sequence joins TRBV7-8 and TRBJ1-3; 9 bases map to TRBD1. Germline assignment: CDR1 SGHVS and CDR2 FQNEAQ. J was trimmed by 6 bases and V by 5 bases; bases with no gene match: 11. The CDR3 loop spans 16 amino acids. The CDR3 nucleotides read TGTGCCAGCAGCCCGGGCCCCGGACAGGGGAAAAACACCATATATTTT. It is translated as CASSPGPGQGKNTIYF.

The chain has TRBV4-1 and TRBJ2-7, with 7 bases aligning to TRBD2. Germline V gene lookup returns CDR1 MGHRA and CDR2 YSYEKL. CDR3 size: 15 residues. Trimming took 0 bases from V and 5 from J; bases not matched to a gene: 7. The CDR3 sequence is CASSQEASGRNEQYF. The CDR3 DNA reads TGCGCCAGCAGCCAAGAGGCTAGCGGCAGAAACGAGCAGTACTTC.

The chain uses TRBV2 and TRBJ1-1; 10 bases are a match to TRBD1. The CDR3 loop spans 13 amino acids. Germline-derived CDR1 and CDR2 are SNHLY and FYNNEI. The V segment lost 7 bases and the J segment 3 bases; nucleotides outside the gene matches: 2. The CDR3 DNA is TGTGCCAGCACGACAGGGGGCTACACTGAAGCTTTCTTT. Translating it yields CASTTGGYTEAFF.

This clone was detected a few times. CDR3 coding DNA: TGTGCCAGCAGCTTGGGACTAGCCTGGGACGAGCAGTACTTC. This translates into CASSLGLAWDEQYF. The chain joins TRBV5-4 to TRBJ2-7, with 7 bases that match TRBD2. The junction had 5 bases not matched to a gene; V was cut back by 0 bases and J by 5 bases. This CDR3 has 14 amino acids. Germline CDR1 and CDR2: SGHNT and YYREEE (reference sequence).

The rearrangement uses TRBV6-6 and TRBJ1-1, with 7 nucleotides matching TRBD1. The CDR3 is made up of 14 amino acids. Unmatched junction bases numbered 7, after V lost 2 bases and J lost 7 bases. CDR1 is MNHNY and CDR2 is SVGAGI in the germline V gene (reference sequence). CDR3 residues: CASSYETDRVEAFF. In nucleotides, the CDR3 is TGTGCCAGCAGTTACGAGACAGACAGGGTTGAAGCTTTCTTT.

The V and J genes are TRBV7-3 and TRBJ2-3; D gene unclear. Germline V gene lookup returns CDR1 SGHTA and CDR2 FQGTGA. The CDR3 is 13 residues long. V lost 0 bases and J 3 bases, leaving 4 bases between the germline ends. Here the CDR3 reads CASSLTTTDTQYF. Written as DNA, the CDR3 is TGTGCCAGCAGCTTAACTACTACAGATACGCAGTATTTT.

This rearrangement joins TRBV15 to TRBJ1-2; 8 bases are a match to TRBD1. CDR3 length: 15 residues. The V gene end was trimmed by 0 bases and the J gene end by 4 bases; junction bases not matched to a gene: 4. The germline CDR1 and CDR2 sequences are LNHNV and YYDKDF (reference sequence). Here the CDR3 DNA reads TGTGCCACCAGCAGAGACTATGGACAGGGCTATGGCTACACCTTC. The encoded protein is CATSRDYGQGYGYTF.

This chain uses TRBV19 with TRBJ1-1, with TRBD1 matching 7 bases. Germline CDR1 and CDR2: LNHDA and SQIVND (reference sequence). The CDR3 loop spans 18 amino acids. After removal of 1 base from V and 1 base from J, the junction contained 12 bases not matched to a gene. Here the CDR3 reads CASSIVRGARGTNTEAFF. CDR3 DNA: TGTGCCAGTAGTATAGTCCGAGGAGCCAGGGGGACGAACACTGAAGCTTTCTTT.

The chain employs TRBV2 and TRBJ1-1; 10 bases agree with TRBD1. J lost 4 bases, V lost 5 bases, and 7 bases had no gene match. The length of the CDR3 is 15 residues. CDR1 and CDR2 from the germline V gene are SNHLY and FYNNEI. The CDR3 bases are TGTGCCAGCAGTTGGGACAGGGGAGGGGGCACTGAAGCTTTCTTT. Translated, it gives CASSWDRGGGTEAFF.

V and J are TRBV9 and TRBJ1-6; 9 nucleotides agree with TRBD1. The V gene's germline CDR1 is SGDLS and CDR2 YYNGEE. Germline trimming cut 4 bases from V and 9 bases from J; bases unmatched to any gene: 8. This CDR3 contains 15 residues. CDR3: CASSMPGQGPSPLHF. Written as DNA, the CDR3 is TGTGCCAGCAGCATGCCGGGACAGGGACCTTCACCCCTCCACTTT.

Many counts were recorded for this clone. The genes are TRBV6-2 or TRBV6-3 and TRBJ1-1; a weak D match, TRBD1 (6 bases). Between the trimmed V and J ends, which lost 5 bases and 4 bases, there was a span of 14 bases. The CDR3 is made up of 14 amino acids. CDR1 is MNHEY and CDR2 is SVGEGT in the germline V gene. CDR3 sequence reads: CASSPRRGSTEAFF. The DNA for the CDR3 is TGTGCCAGCAGTCCGAGAAGGGGGAGCACTGAAGCTTTCTTT.

DNA for the CDR3: TGTGCCAGCAGTGCTAATCGTTACACCATATATTTT. It encodes CASSANRYTIYF. The chain is built from TRBV12-3 or TRBV12-4 and TRBJ1-3; D remains ambiguous. The V end lost 5 bases, the J end lost 8 bases, and 10 bases lay between the germline ends. The CDR3 runs to 12 residues.

J is TRBJ2-5 and V is TRBV6-2 or TRBV6-3, with D perhaps given as TRBD1 or TRBD2 (5 bases each). V was clipped by 6 bases and J by 5 bases, with 13 bases between them. Germline assignment: CDR1 MNHEY and CDR2 SVGEGT. The CDR3 sequence is 13 residues long. The CDR3 reads CASRYRTPETQYF. The CDR3 DNA follows: TGTGCCAGCAGATACAGGACTCCTGAGACCCAGTACTTC.

The chain employs TRBV11-3 and TRBJ2-7; tentative D call: TRBD1 (6 bases). The length of the CDR3 is 17 residues. Between the trimmed V and J ends, which lost 4 bases and 0 bases, there was a span of 19 bases. Germline V gene lookup returns CDR1 SGHNT and CDR2 YENEEA. CDR3: CASSSGLRTDSSYEQYF. DNA for the CDR3: TGTGCCAGCAGCTCTGGGCTAAGGACGGACAGCTCCTACGAGCAGTACTTC.

The chain links TRBV11-3 to TRBJ2-1, with 8 bases that match TRBD2. The CDR3 runs to 17 residues. The germline V gene has CDR1 SGHNT and CDR2 YENEEA. J was trimmed by 0 bases and V by 5 bases; bases with no gene match: 9. CDR3 in amino acids: CASSPWERGSSYNEQFF. As DNA, the CDR3 is TGTGCCAGCAGCCCCTGGGAGCGGGGGAGCTCCTACAATGAGCAGTTCTTC.

As for this clone: Other DNA sequences within the sample encode an identical CDR3. The chain recombines TRBV12-3 or TRBV12-4 with TRBJ2-7, with D unresolved. This CDR3 region has 12 residues. Trimming pared 3 bases from V and 3 bases from J, leaving 6 bases between. This CDR3 is CASSFGSYEQYF. The CDR3 nucleotides are TGTGCCAGCAGTTTCGGTAGCTACGAGCAGTACTTC.

In the case of this clone: The same CDR3 also results from other DNA sequences found in this sample. The chain couples TRBV6-2 or TRBV6-3 to TRBJ2-7; no clear D. The V end was cut by 2 bases, the J end by 2 bases, with 7 bases between. This CDR3 comprises 13 residues. Looked up from germline, CDR1 is MNHEY and CDR2 is SVGEGT. Here the CDR3 reads CASSYEQAYEQYF. The CDR3 nucleotides read TGTGCCAGCAGTTACGAGCAGGCCTACGAGCAGTACTTC.

The V call is TRBV20-1, the J call TRBJ1-1; TRBD1 is a possible D gene (5 bases). Trimming removed 3 bases from V and 3 bases from J, with 11 bases in between. This CDR3 is 13 amino acids long. Per the germline V gene, CDR1 is DFQATT and CDR2 is SNEGSKA (reference sequence). The CDR3 bases are TGCAGTGCTAGTGACAGTGTTTACACTGAAGCTTTCTTT. It specifies CSASDSVYTEAFF.

The chain employs TRBV9 and TRBJ2-6; no clear D. CDR1 is SGDLS, CDR2 YYNGEE, per germline. The CDR3 runs 14 residues. V gave up 4 bases and J gave up 0 bases, with 5 bases separating them. The CDR3 coding sequence is TGTGCCAGCAGCCCCAGCTCTGGGGCCAACGTCCTGACTTTC. Protein product: CASSPSSGANVLTF.

This sequence joins TRBV19 and TRBJ2-2; TRBD1 agrees at 9 bases. The CDR3 spans 17 residues. After removal of 4 bases from V and 7 bases from J, the junction contained 13 bases not matched to a gene. The germline V gene encodes CDR1 LNHDA and CDR2 SQIVND (reference sequence). The CDR3 DNA sequence: TGTGCCAGTAGTAGCGGACAGGGGATAACGGTCATCGGGGAGCTGTTTTTT. Residues: CASSSGQGITVIGELFF.

The rearrangement joins TRBV5-4 to TRBJ2-3, with D uncertain. V was cut by 3 bases and J by 3 bases, with 5 bases left in between. CDR1 is SGHNT and CDR2 is YYREEE in the germline V gene (reference sequence). CDR3 length: 12 residues. DNA of the CDR3: TGTGCCAGCAGCTCGGGTACAGATACGCAGTATTTT. The encoded protein is CASSSGTDTQYF. The full variable domain, completed using reference TRBV5-4 and TRBJ2-3, is ETGVTQSPTHLIKTRGQQVTLRCSSQSGHNTVSWYQQALGQGPQFIFQYYREEENGRGNFPPRFSGLQFPNYSSELNVNALELDDSALYLCASSSGTDTQYFGPGTRLTVL.

The rearrangement links TRBV4-1 to TRBJ1-5; TRBD1 might be the D (6 bases). CDR3 size: 15 residues. Germline V gives CDR1 MGHRA, CDR2 YSYEKL. V was pared by 0 bases and J by 5 bases, with 11 bases between. CDR3 sequence reads: CASSQDTDSYQPQHF. CDR3 coding DNA: TGCGCCAGCAGCCAAGATACGGACAGTTATCAGCCCCAGCATTTT.

This clone was recorded once. The chain has TRBV7-9 and TRBJ2-1, with TRBD2 as a possible D gene (6 bases). The CDR3 covers 16 residues. V shed 0 bases and J shed 0 bases, with 9 bases lying between them. CDR1 and CDR2 (germline): SEHNR, FQNEAQ (reference sequence). The chain's CDR3 is CASSLALARSYNEQFF. For the CDR3, the DNA is TGTGCCAGCAGCTTAGCCCTAGCGCGCTCCTACAATGAGCAGTTCTTC.

This chain links TRBV5-1 with TRBJ1-6, with a tentative D call TRBD1 (5 bases). Per germline, CDR1 SGHRS and CDR2 YFSETQ. The CDR3 has 19 residues. Trimming took off 1 base at V and 2 bases at J, with 19 bases between the two ends. The CDR3 region has the DNA TGCGCCAGCAGCTTGTACCCGTGGGGCCCCGAAGCCTATAATTCACCCCTCCACTTT. It specifies CASSLYPWGPEAYNSPLHF.

V is TRBV24-1 and J is TRBJ2-5; 7 nucleotides agree with TRBD1. With V trimmed by 0 bases and J by 1 base, 7 bases remained unmatched. CDR1 is KGHDR, CDR2 SFDVKD, per germline. The CDR3 extends over 17 amino acids. CDR3 residues: CATSDLQPGTAQETQYF. The CDR3, as DNA: TGTGCCACCAGTGATTTGCAGCCAGGGACAGCCCAAGAGACCCAGTACTTC.